The 25 T cell receptor beta chains in this list originate from one sample, sequenced in a study of T cell changes during pregnancy in multiple sclerosis. Generated by immunoSEQ multiplex PCR, the TCRdb table keeps only in-frame clones and is missing some. The repertoire holds around 68,000 clones, with about nine tenths as singletons. The input for sequencing was peripheral blood, taken after pregnancy. The receptor set was obtained from a female donor in good health, enrolled as a control in a pregnancy study.

The J gene is TRBJ1-2, the V gene TRBV27, with no clear D. Trimming took off 3 bases at V and 8 bases at J, with 13 bases between the two ends. This CDR3 spans 13 amino acids. The germline gives CDR1 MNHEY, CDR2 SMNVEV (reference sequence). The CDR3 DNA reads as TGTGCCAGCAGTTTCGAGGGTTTGTGGGGCTACACCTTC. Translation gives CASSFEGLWGYTF.

The CDR3 nucleotides read TGTGCCAGCAGTATTCACAGGGTTGAGACCCAGTACTTC. This codes for CASSIHRVETQYF. This sequence joins TRBV6-1 and TRBJ2-5; weak D call: TRBD1 (6 bases). V lost 5 bases to trimming and J lost 5 bases, with 12 bases between them. Germline-derived CDR1 and CDR2 are MNHNS and SASEGT. CDR3 length: 13 amino acids.

The chain employs TRBV7-9 and TRBJ2-3; TRBD2 matches at 12 bases. Germline V CDR1 and CDR2: SEHNR, FQNEAQ (reference sequence). This CDR3 is built from 15 residues. The V and J ends lost 4 bases and 5 bases, in that order; junction bases with no gene match: 4. CDR3 nucleotide sequence: TGTGCCAGCAGCTCCACTAGCGGGGGGCGAGATACGCAGTATTTT. Translating gives CASSSTSGGRDTQYF.

The chain employs TRBV30 and TRBJ2-5; TRBD2 aligns across 14 bases. The CDR3 consists of 17 residues. The J segment lost 2 bases and the V segment lost 2 bases, leaving 7 bases of the junction unmatched. From germline, CDR1 is GTSNPN and CDR2 SVGIG (reference sequence). CDR3 bases: TGTGCCTGGAGTCAGGGACTAGCGGGGGAGGATCAAGAGACCCAGTACTTC. It codes for CAWSQGLAGEDQETQYF.

The chain employs TRBV7-9 and TRBJ2-2; D might be TRBD2 (5 bases). Germline V lookup: CDR1 SEHNR, CDR2 FQNEAQ (reference sequence). This CDR3 contains 13 residues. Trimming removed 4 bases from V and 5 bases from J, with 8 bases in between. DNA for the CDR3: TGTGCCAGCAGCTATCTAGCAACCGGGGAGCTGTTTTTT. Amino acid sequence: CASSYLATGELFF. The full variable domain, in which reference TRBV7-9 and TRBJ2-2 provide the parts outside the CDR3, is DTGVSQNPRHKITKRGQNVTFRCDPISEHNRLYWYRQTLGQGPEFLTYFQNEAQLEKSRLLSDRFSAERPKGSFSTLEIQRTEQGDSAMYLCASSYLATGELFFGEGSRLTVL.

This chain links TRBV13 with TRBJ1-3, with D perhaps matching TRBD1 (5 bases). The CDR3 totals 14 residues. Per the germline V gene, CDR1 is PRHDT and CDR2 is FYEKMQ (reference sequence). Trimming removed 5 bases from V and 4 bases from J, with 12 bases in between. The CDR3 DNA follows: TGTGCCAGCAGCATCCGGGACTCGGGAAACACCATATATTTT. As protein: CASSIRDSGNTIYF.

The chain joins TRBV5-4 to TRBJ2-7; 7 nucleotides line up with TRBD1. Germline CDR1 reads SGHNT; CDR2 reads YYREEE (reference sequence). There are 14 residues in the CDR3. The V and J ends lost 0 bases and 7 bases, in that order; junction bases with no gene match: 7. The CDR3 DNA reads as TGTGCCAGCAGCTTGGAGAAGGGGGCGGGTGAGCAGTACTTC. It translates to CASSLEKGAGEQYF.

The chain couples TRBV19 to TRBJ1-3, with D perhaps matching TRBD1 (6 bases). Germline assignment: CDR1 LNHDA and CDR2 SQIVND (reference sequence). The length of the CDR3 is 16 residues. Deletions cut 4 bases from V and 0 bases from J, with 13 bases between. DNA for the CDR3: TGTGCCAGTAGTACTTGGACAGTTCGCTCTGGAAACACCATATATTTT. It is translated as CASSTWTVRSGNTIYF.

V usage is TRBV2 and J usage is TRBJ1-2, with 8 bases matching TRBD1. Germline trimming cut 4 bases from V and 2 bases from J; bases unmatched to any gene: 0. Germline values: CDR1 SNHLY, CDR2 FYNNEI. The CDR3 contains 13 residues. CDR3: CASSGDRNYGYTF. CDR3 coding DNA: TGTGCCAGCAGTGGGGACAGGAACTATGGCTACACCTTC.

The chain couples TRBV15 to TRBJ2-7, with 8 bases fitting TRBD1. J lost 2 bases, V lost 2 bases, and 5 bases had no gene match. The germline gives CDR1 LNHNV, CDR2 YYDKDF (reference sequence). This CDR3 contains 15 residues. For the CDR3, the DNA is TGTGCCACCAGCAGACTGGACAGGGACGCCTACGAGCAGTACTTC. Amino acids: CATSRLDRDAYEQYF.

The V call is TRBV9, the J call TRBJ2-7, with TRBD2 as a possible D gene (6 bases). Trimming pared 0 bases from V and 6 bases from J, leaving 10 bases between. Germline V gene lookup returns CDR1 SGDLS and CDR2 YYNGEE. The CDR3 spans 13 residues. This CDR3 reads CASSVEGGREQYF. The CDR3 nucleotides read TGTGCCAGCAGCGTAGAGGGAGGTCGCGAGCAGTACTTC.

This clone came up a few times. This chain uses TRBV19 with TRBJ1-1; D is unclear. Per the germline V gene, CDR1 is LNHDA and CDR2 is SQIVND (reference sequence). The CDR3 is 11 residues long. Trimming removed 10 bases from V and 11 bases from J, with 17 bases in between. The CDR3 bases are TGTGCCACCCGGGGAGCGGTGTTGGCTTTCTTT. Encoded protein: CATRGAVLAFF.

Worth noting for this clone: Other DNA sequences in this specimen translate into the identical CDR3. The chain is built from TRBV27 and TRBJ2-7, with D unclear. The CDR3 is 11 residues long. V gave up 6 bases and J gave up 0 bases, with 3 bases separating them. Germline V gene data show CDR1 as MNHEY and CDR2 as SMNVEV (reference sequence). This CDR3 reads CASRSSYEQYF. CDR3 nucleotides: TGTGCCAGCAGGAGCTCCTACGAGCAGTACTTC.

This chain links TRBV10-3 with TRBJ2-1; TRBD2 matches 9 bases. There are 15 residues in the CDR3. Per the germline V gene, CDR1 is ENHRY and CDR2 is SYGVKD. The V gene end was trimmed by 3 bases and the J gene end by 2 bases; junction bases not matched to a gene: 2. The CDR3 DNA reads TGTGCCATCAGTGAAAGCGGGGGGACCTACAATGAGCAGTTCTTC. Residues: CAISESGGTYNEQFF.

The table lists this clone with a count of one. The J gene is TRBJ1-5, the V gene TRBV21-1. TRBV21-1 is termed a pseudogene. The CDR3 has 13 residues. Here the CDR3 reads CASSDKGSQPQHF. DNA for the CDR3: TGTGCCAGCAGTGACAAAGGGAGTCAGCCCCAGCATTTT.

The CDR3 loop reads CASSPGGPNEQFF. DNA for the CDR3: TGTGCCAGCAGCCCAGGAGGCCCGAATGAGCAGTTCTTC. The genes are TRBV27 and TRBJ2-1; a weak D match, TRBD2 (5 bases). The CDR3 runs 13 residues. V lost 6 bases and J lost 7, with 13 bases in between. Germline-derived CDR1 and CDR2 are MNHEY and SMNVEV (reference sequence).

This chain links TRBV9 with TRBJ1-3, with TRBD1 as a possible D gene (5 bases). The ends were cut back, 0 bases at V and 2 bases at J, with 12 bases in the middle. In germline, CDR1 is SGDLS, CDR2 YYNGEE. The CDR3 runs to 16 residues. In nucleotides, the CDR3 is TGTGCCAGCAGCGTAGTCGGGGGATACCCTGGAAACACCATATATTTT. Translated, it gives CASSVVGGYPGNTIYF.

The chain uses TRBV27 and TRBJ2-6; D not resolved. The CDR3 contains 15 residues. Germline loops: CDR1 MNHEY, CDR2 SMNVEV (reference sequence). The V and J ends lost 7 bases and 8 bases respectively, with 18 bases between them. Written as DNA, the CDR3 is TGTGCCAGCACTTCGACTGGAGAGATGACCAACGTCCTGACTTTC. It translates to CASTSTGEMTNVLTF.

This sequence joins TRBV15 and TRBJ2-7, with D possibly matching TRBD2 (7 bases). CDR3 length: 14 residues. V was pared by 3 bases and J by 2 bases, with 11 bases between. The germline gives CDR1 LNHNV, CDR2 YYDKDF (reference sequence). CDR3 sequence reads: CATSRSGGPYEQYF. In nucleotides, the CDR3 is TGTGCCACCAGCAGGTCCGGGGGGCCCTACGAGCAGTACTTC.

V and J are TRBV9 and TRBJ2-5, with a tentative D call TRBD1 (6 bases). The J call could be wrong; TRBJ2-7 is a better fit for the DNA end. CDR3 length equals 15 residues. Germline CDR1 and CDR2: SGDLS and YYNGEE. The chain's CDR3 is CASSGLTGRSYEQYF. The CDR3 nucleotides are TGTGCCAGCAGCGGACTGACAGGCCGCTCCTACGAGCAGTACTTC.

The chain joins TRBV27 to TRBJ1-2; a weak D match, TRBD1 (6 bases). V was clipped by 5 bases and J by 14 bases, with 18 bases between them. The germline CDR1 and CDR2 sequences are MNHEY and SMNVEV (reference sequence). The CDR3 length is 12 residues. The CDR3 loop reads CASSMGRGAWTF. The CDR3 region has the DNA TGTGCCAGCAGTATGGGACGGGGGGCTTGGACCTTC.

This chain uses TRBV20-1 with TRBJ2-7; D is unclear. CDR3 length: 9 residues. The V and J ends lost 6 bases and 3 bases respectively, with 3 bases between them. CDR1 is DFQATT, CDR2 SNEGSKA, per germline (reference sequence). CDR3 loop: CSAVYEQYF. CDR3 coding DNA: TGCAGTGCCGTCTACGAGCAGTACTTC.

The table lists this clone with a few counts. The rearrangement joins TRBV6-5 to TRBJ2-7; D remains unclear. V was shortened by 4 bases and J by 4 bases, with 5 bases between the two germline ends. The V gene's germline CDR1 is MNHEY and CDR2 SVGAGI. The CDR3 length is 11 residues. This CDR3 reads CASSSLYEQYF. The CDR3 region has the DNA TGTGCCAGCAGTTCACTTTACGAGCAGTACTTC.

This clone was seen a handful of times. This chain uses TRBV5-1 with TRBJ2-7; a possible D gene is TRBD1 (5 bases). V lost 0 bases to trimming and J lost 2 bases, with 9 bases between them. The CDR3 covers 14 residues. Germline assignment: CDR1 SGHRS and CDR2 YFSETQ. As DNA, the CDR3 is TGCGCCAGCAGCTTGGCCGACAGTACCTACGAGCAGTACTTC. Its translation: CASSLADSTYEQYF.

The chain combines TRBV10-1 with TRBJ1-1; 8 bases agree with TRBD1. The CDR3 is made up of 12 amino acids. Trimming at V came to 10 bases and at J to 1 base, leaving 2 bases not matched to a gene. The germline V gene has CDR1 WNHNN and CDR2 SYGVQD (reference sequence). The CDR3 nucleotides read TGCGCCATCACAGGGGGGAACACTGAAGCTTTCTTT. Translated, it gives CAITGGNTEAFF.